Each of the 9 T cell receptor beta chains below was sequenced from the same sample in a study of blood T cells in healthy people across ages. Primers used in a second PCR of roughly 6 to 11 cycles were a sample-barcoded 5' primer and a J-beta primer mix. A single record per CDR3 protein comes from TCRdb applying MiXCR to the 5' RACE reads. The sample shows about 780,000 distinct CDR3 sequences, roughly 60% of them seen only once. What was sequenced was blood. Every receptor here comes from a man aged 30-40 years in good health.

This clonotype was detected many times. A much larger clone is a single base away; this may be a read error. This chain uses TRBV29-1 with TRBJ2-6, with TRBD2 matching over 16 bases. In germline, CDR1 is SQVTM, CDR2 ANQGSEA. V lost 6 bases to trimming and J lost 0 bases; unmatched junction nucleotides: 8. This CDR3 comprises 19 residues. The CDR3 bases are TGCAGCGTCACCGGGACTAGCGGGGGGGGCCGCTCTGGGGCCAACGTCCTGACTTTC. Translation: CSVTGTSGGGRSGANVLTF.

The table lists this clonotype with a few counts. Here the CDR3 reads CASSSSDDTQYF. CDR3 nucleotides: TGTGCCAGCAGCTCCTCGGACGATACGCAGTATTTT. The chain uses TRBV9 and TRBJ2-3; D call uncertain. V was cut by 4 bases and J by 6 bases, with 9 bases left in between. The CDR3 runs 12 residues. In germline, CDR1 is SGDLS, CDR2 YYNGEE.

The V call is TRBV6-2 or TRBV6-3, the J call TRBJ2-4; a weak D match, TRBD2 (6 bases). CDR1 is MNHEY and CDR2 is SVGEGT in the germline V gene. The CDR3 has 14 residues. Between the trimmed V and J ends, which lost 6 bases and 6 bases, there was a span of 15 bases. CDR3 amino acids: CASSPGTWGNIQYF. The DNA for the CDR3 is TGTGCCAGCAGCCCGGGGACTTGGGGAAACATTCAGTACTTC.

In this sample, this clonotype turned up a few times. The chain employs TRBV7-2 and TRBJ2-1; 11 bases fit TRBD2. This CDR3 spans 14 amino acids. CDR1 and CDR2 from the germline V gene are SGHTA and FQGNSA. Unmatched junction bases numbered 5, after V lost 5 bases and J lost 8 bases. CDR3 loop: CASSRLAGHDEQFF. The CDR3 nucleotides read TGTGCCAGCAGCCGACTAGCGGGGCACGATGAGCAGTTCTTC.

CDR3 loop: CASSPLDRGEQFF. The CDR3 DNA sequence: TGTGCCAGCAGCCCGCTCGATCGGGGGGAGCAGTTCTTC. This sequence joins TRBV3-1 and TRBJ2-1; possibly TRBD2 for D (6 bases). CDR3 length equals 13 residues. Germline CDR1 is LGHDT and CDR2 is YNNKEL (reference sequence). Trimming cost V 4 bases and J 10 bases, with 14 bases left between them.

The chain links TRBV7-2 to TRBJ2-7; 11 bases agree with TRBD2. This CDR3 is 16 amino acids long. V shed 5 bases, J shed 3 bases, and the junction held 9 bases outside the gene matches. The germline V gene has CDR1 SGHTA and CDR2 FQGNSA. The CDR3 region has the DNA TGTGCCAGCAGCCCCCTGACTAGCGGGGAGTTCTACGAGCAGTACTTC. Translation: CASSPLTSGEFYEQYF.

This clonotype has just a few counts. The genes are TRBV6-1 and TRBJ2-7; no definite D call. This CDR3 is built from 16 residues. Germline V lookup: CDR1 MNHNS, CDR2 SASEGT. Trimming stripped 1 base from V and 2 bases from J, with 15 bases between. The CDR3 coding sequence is TGTGCCAGCAGTGAAGTTACAGAACTCATTCCCTACGAGCAGTACTTC. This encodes CASSEVTELIPYEQYF.

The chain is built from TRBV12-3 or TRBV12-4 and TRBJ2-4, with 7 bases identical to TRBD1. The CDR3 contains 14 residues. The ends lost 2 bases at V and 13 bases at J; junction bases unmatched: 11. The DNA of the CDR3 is TGTGCCAGCAGTTTATCGGGACAGTTAACCGTGCAGTACTTC. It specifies CASSLSGQLTVQYF.

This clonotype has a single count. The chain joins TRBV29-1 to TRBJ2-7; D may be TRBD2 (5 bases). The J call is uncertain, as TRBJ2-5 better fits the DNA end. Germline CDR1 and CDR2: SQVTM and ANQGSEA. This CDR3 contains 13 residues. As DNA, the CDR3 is TGCAGCGTTGAAGGCTTAGCGAGTGAGACCCAGTACTTC. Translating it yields CSVEGLASETQYF.